The T cell receptor beta chain under discussion was sequenced for a study of T cells after yellow fever vaccination. Study-wide background: Preparation of the low-cell-number fractions used SMART-Seq v4 Ultra Low Input.

Points from the study as a whole: Weaker overall was a secondary response that nonetheless peaked faster, on day 5 versus 15. In post-booster samples, most primary-vaccination clones reappeared (approximately 95% CD4, 88% CD8).

On this clonotype itself: Its matching antigen is unknown.

A single record per CDR3 protein comes from TCRdb applying MiXCR to the 5' RACE reads. The sample lists about 310,000 distinct CDR3 sequences, about 3.5% occurring once. Sequencing used PBMCs, obtained on the day of the yellow fever booster vaccination. The sequence was obtained from a man younger than 35 who received the YFV17D yellow fever vaccine.

CDR3 sequence (DNA): TGCAGTGCTAGGGGTGGACAGTCGCGATACGAGCAGTACGTC. The encoded protein is CSARGGQSRYEQYV. The V gene is TRBV20-1, the J gene TRBJ2-7; tentative D call: TRBD1 (6 bases). This CDR3 comprises 14 residues. V was shortened by 3 bases and J by 4 bases, with 16 bases between the two germline ends. Germline V CDR1 and CDR2: DFQATT, SNEGSKA (reference sequence).